Included here is one TCR beta chain sequence, with context. The source of the sample is a study of OX40 agonist ivuxolimab in advanced cancers. The table came from immunoSEQ multiplex PCR; TCRdb's copy has only in-frame clones and leaves some out. In the table there are over 55,000 clones, around 90% of which are singletons. The germline V and J ends were trimmed by 3 bases and 10 bases, with 10 bases remaining between them. Germline V gene sequence: CDR1 SGHTA, CDR2 FQGNSA. The CDR3 runs 12 residues. Sequenced here: CD4+ or CD8+ T cells sorted from blood, sampled in a trial of the OX40 agonist ivuxolimab. The chain combines TRBV7-2 with TRBJ2-1, with D tentatively TRBD2 (5 bases). This sequence originates from an adult with an advanced solid tumor such as melanoma, head and neck, liver or kidney cancer. The CDR3 region is CASSLTGWEQFF. The DNA for the CDR3 is TGTGCCAGCAGCTTGACGGGGTGGGAGCAGTTCTTC. The entire variable domain, with the rest obtained from reference TRBV7-2 and TRBJ2-1, is as follows: GAGVSQSPSNKVTEKGKDVELRCDPISGHTALYWYRQSLGQGLEFLIYFQGNSAPDKSGLPSDRFSAERTGGSVSTLTIQRTQQEDSAVYLCASSLTGWEQFFGPGTRLTVL.